This entry lists 29 T cell receptor beta chains sequenced from one sample in a study of early T cells in non-severe SARS-CoV-2 infection. TCRdb itself ran the 5' RACE reads through MiXCR, one entry per CDR3 protein. The repertoire holds approximately 65,000 distinct CDR3 sequences, approximately 14% seen once, with about 14% in the top ten. Sequencing used whole blood. The receptor set was obtained from an adult who was a healthcare worker with PCR-confirmed SARS-CoV-2 infection or an uninfected control (not recorded which).

This clonotype has a handful of counts. The V gene is TRBV20-1, the J gene TRBJ2-3; 8 nucleotides align to TRBD1. V was clipped by 6 bases and J by 0 bases; unmatched bases: 14. Per the germline V gene, CDR1 is DFQATT and CDR2 is SNEGSKA (reference sequence). The CDR3 totals 17 residues. CDR3 amino acids: CSALPNRGSASTDTQYF. CDR3 nucleotide sequence: TGCAGTGCCCTACCCAACAGGGGGAGTGCTAGCACAGATACGCAGTATTTT.

In this sample, this clonotype turned up a few times. The chain carries TRBV27 and TRBJ1-6; no definite D call. V lost 2 bases to trimming and J lost 7 bases, with 12 bases between them. The CDR3 is 15 amino acids. Germline CDR1 is MNHEY and CDR2 is SMNVEV (reference sequence). The chain's CDR3 is CASSLEGFANSPLHF. The CDR3 DNA reads TGTGCCAGCAGTTTAGAAGGGTTCGCCAATTCACCCCTCCACTTT.

The rearrangement joins TRBV7-7 to TRBJ2-5; TRBD2 might be the D (6 bases). The CDR3 spans 14 residues. The V gene's germline CDR1 is SSHAT and CDR2 FNYEAQ (reference sequence). V gave up 1 base and J gave up 5 bases, with 11 bases separating them. Here the CDR3 reads CASSLVPAGETQYF. The CDR3 nucleotides read TGTGCCAGCAGCTTAGTACCGGCGGGGGAGACCCAGTACTTC. Full variable domain (rest looked up from reference TRBV7-7 and TRBJ2-5): GAGVSQSPRYKVTKRGQDVTLRCDPISSHATLYWYQQALGQGPEFLTYFNYEAQPDKSGLPSDRFSAERPEGSISTLTIQRTEQRDSAMYRCASSLVPAGETQYFGPGTRLLVL.

The table lists this clonotype with a few counts. The V gene is TRBV5-4, the J gene TRBJ1-6; TRBD1 matches 10 bases. The CDR3 is 15 residues long. From germline, CDR1 is SGHNT and CDR2 YYREEE (reference sequence). Trimming took 2 bases from V and 9 from J; bases not matched to a gene: 5. CDR3 DNA sequence: TGTGCCAGCAGCTTTAGACAGGGGGCTAGTTCACCCCTCCACTTT. Its translation: CASSFRQGASSPLHF.

In its sample, this clonotype was seen a few times. The CDR3 protein is CASSQLPGPVQFF. The CDR3 nucleotides are TGCGCCAGCAGCCAATTGCCCGGGCCCGTGCAGTTCTTC. This chain joins TRBV4-1 and TRBJ2-1; D is uncertain. Germline CDR1 MGHRA, CDR2 YSYEKL. V was clipped by 2 bases and J by 12 bases, with 14 bases between them. CDR3 length equals 13 residues.

This clonotype turned up a few times. V is TRBV24-1 and J is TRBJ2-3; 11 nucleotides line up with TRBD1. This CDR3 is 16 amino acids long. From germline, CDR1 is KGHDR and CDR2 SFDVKD. Trimming took 4 bases from V and 4 from J; bases not matched to a gene: 6. CDR3 in amino acids: CATSEGGQGEADTQYF. The CDR3 coding sequence is TGTGCCACCAGTGAGGGGGGACAGGGGGAGGCAGATACGCAGTATTTT.

The V and J genes are TRBV7-8 and TRBJ2-3, with D possibly TRBD1 on 5 matching bases. V was pared by 1 base and J by 0 bases, with 11 bases between. The CDR3 totals 16 residues. Germline CDR1 is SGHVS and CDR2 is FQNEAQ. CDR3 in amino acids: CASSLGGRASTDTQYF. The CDR3, as DNA: TGTGCCAGCAGCTTAGGTGGCAGGGCTAGCACAGATACGCAGTATTTT.

The chain uses TRBV6-6 and TRBJ2-7; D uncertain. V lost 1 base and J lost 5, with 6 bases in between. This CDR3 contains 12 residues. CDR1 MNHNY and CDR2 SVGAGI come from the germline V gene (reference sequence). CDR3 nucleotides: TGTGCCAGCAGTTACTTTCTAGACGAGCAGTACTTC. Its translation: CASSYFLDEQYF.

This clonotype has just one count. This rearrangement joins TRBV12-3 or TRBV12-4 to TRBJ1-1; D not resolved. There are 12 residues in the CDR3. Trimming removed 3 bases from V and 4 bases from J, with 6 bases in between. The DNA of the CDR3 is TGTGCCAGCAGTTTGAAACTCACTGAAGCTTTCTTT. This codes for CASSLKLTEAFF.

This chain links TRBV18 with TRBJ1-2; D might be TRBD1 (6 bases). This CDR3 contains 13 residues. The ends were cut back, 3 bases at V and 3 bases at J, with 8 bases in the middle. CDR1 is KGHSH and CDR2 is LQKENI in the germline V gene. The chain's CDR3 is CASSPDSYYGYTF. The CDR3 DNA sequence: TGTGCCAGCTCACCGGACAGCTACTATGGCTACACCTTC.

In this sample, this clonotype turned up a few times. V usage is TRBV29-1 and J usage is TRBJ2-3; the D call may be TRBD1 or TRBD2 (7 bases each). CDR3 length equals 14 residues. Germline lookup yields CDR1 SQVTM and CDR2 ANQGSEA. Trimming took 8 bases from V and 2 from J, leaving 17 bases between them. The CDR3 DNA follows: TGCAGCTCAGGGGGGGCAGCAATCACAGATACGCAGTATTTT. It translates to CSSGGAAITDTQYF.

This clonotype showed up many times. The chain recombines TRBV3-1 with TRBJ1-2; D is unclear. The CDR3 runs to 14 residues. The V gene lost 4 bases and the J gene lost 8 bases, with 17 bases spanning the gap. Per the germline V gene, CDR1 is LGHDT and CDR2 is YNNKEL (reference sequence). The CDR3 bases are TGTGCCAGCAGCCTCCGAGAGCAGTCTCGGGGCTACACCTTC. As protein: CASSLREQSRGYTF.

This clonotype came up a few times. The chain recombines TRBV29-1 with TRBJ1-1, with 9 bases fitting TRBD1. Germline CDR1 and CDR2: SQVTM and ANQGSEA. The CDR3 is 13 residues long. V was pared by 5 bases and J by 6 bases, with 7 bases of the junction left unmatched. The CDR3 sequence: CSVTGTGRAEAFF. CDR3 nucleotides: TGCAGCGTTACCGGGACAGGGAGGGCTGAAGCTTTCTTT.

This chain links TRBV28 with TRBJ1-5; the D gene is possibly TRBD1 (6 bases). The germline V and J ends were trimmed by 6 bases and 7 bases, with 13 bases remaining between them. CDR1 and CDR2 (germline): MDHEN, SYDVKM. The CDR3 is 13 amino acids. The CDR3 sequence is CASRTGLGQPQHF. For the CDR3, the DNA is TGTGCCAGCAGGACAGGTCTTGGACAGCCCCAGCATTTT.

V gene TRBV7-9 combines with J gene TRBJ2-3, with 7 positions matching TRBD2. CDR1 is SEHNR and CDR2 is FQNEAQ in the germline V gene (reference sequence). This CDR3 contains 15 residues. After removal of 2 bases from V and 4 bases from J, the junction contained 6 bases not matched to a gene. The DNA of the CDR3 is TGTGCCAGCAGCTTACCTAGCGGTTCGTCAGATACGCAGTATTTT. Translating it yields CASSLPSGSSDTQYF.

This clonotype was seen a few times. The chain couples TRBV29-1 to TRBJ1-1; D perhaps matches TRBD1 (5 bases). The CDR3 is 12 amino acids. Trimming took off 4 bases at V and 6 bases at J, with 12 bases between the two ends. Germline CDR1 SQVTM, CDR2 ANQGSEA. In DNA, the CDR3 is TGCAGCGTTGGCCGGGACGGCCCTGAAGCTTTCTTT. It codes for CSVGRDGPEAFF.

This clonotype came up a few times. CDR3 bases: TGCAGTGCTAGAGATGACAGGGGGTACCAAGAGACCCAGTACTTC. Translating it yields CSARDDRGYQETQYF. This chain uses TRBV20-1 with TRBJ2-5, with 9 bases aligning to TRBD1. The J segment lost 0 bases and the V segment lost 0 bases, leaving 2 bases of the junction unmatched. Germline V gene sequence: CDR1 DFQATT, CDR2 SNEGSKA (reference sequence). This CDR3 is 15 amino acids long.

This clonotype was found once. CDR3 nucleotides: TGCGCCAGCAGCTTGGTGGGTGTGAACACTGAAGCTTTCTTT. It codes for CASSLVGVNTEAFF. This chain links TRBV5-1 with TRBJ1-1; D is unclear. Trimming cost V 0 bases and J 0 bases, with 6 bases left between them. The CDR3 consists of 14 residues. From germline, CDR1 is SGHRS and CDR2 YFSETQ.

A few counts support this clonotype. V gene TRBV12-3 or TRBV12-4 combines with J gene TRBJ1-2, with D hard to call. Deletions cut 4 bases from V and 4 bases from J, with 13 bases between. The CDR3 consists of 14 residues. The CDR3 region has the DNA TGTGCCAGCAGTTCCCTCCGTGGCGGCTATGGCTACACCTTC. Translation gives CASSSLRGGYGYTF.

V is TRBV3-1 and J is TRBJ2-1, with D possibly matching TRBD1 (6 bases). V lost 1 base to trimming and J lost 7 bases, with 14 bases between them. The V gene's germline CDR1 is LGHDT and CDR2 YNNKEL (reference sequence). CDR3 length: 15 residues. The DNA for the CDR3 is TGTGCCAGCAGCCAAGTCGGCAGGGGTCGGAATGAGCAGTTCTTC. Amino acid sequence: CASSQVGRGRNEQFF.

This clonotype appeared a few times. V and J are TRBV9 and TRBJ2-2; no reliable D call. Germline V gives CDR1 SGDLS, CDR2 YYNGEE. V shed 5 bases and J shed 4 bases, with 18 bases lying between them. The CDR3 is 16 amino acids. CDR3 residues: CASSTGRRSVTGELFF. CDR3 DNA: TGTGCCAGCAGTACCGGACGGCGGTCGGTCACCGGGGAGCTGTTTTTT.

This clonotype was observed a handful of times. The rearrangement links TRBV4-1 to TRBJ1-4; tentatively, D is TRBD1 (5 bases). Germline assignment: CDR1 MGHRA and CDR2 YSYEKL. This CDR3 spans 16 amino acids. Trimming stripped 3 bases from V and 10 bases from J, with 21 bases between. The CDR3 nucleotides are TGCGCCAGCAGCCAGAGATTTGAGCAGAGGGGCGGAAAACTGTTTTTT. It is translated as CASSQRFEQRGGKLFF.

CDR3 bases: TGTGCCAGCAGTGAACGAGGGGCAGCTAGCACAGATACGCAGTATTTT. Translation: CASSERGAASTDTQYF. The chain joins TRBV6-1 to TRBJ2-3; D may match TRBD1 or TRBD2 (5 bases each). V dropped 2 bases and J dropped 0 bases, with 12 bases sitting between them. The CDR3 totals 16 residues. In germline, CDR1 is MNHNS, CDR2 SASEGT.

This clonotype was detected a few times. The rearrangement joins TRBV7-8 to TRBJ1-5; the D is unclear. The V gene's germline CDR1 is SGHVS and CDR2 FQNEAQ. V was cut by 5 bases and J by 4 bases, with 15 bases left in between. CDR3 length: 15 amino acids. CDR3 in amino acids: CASSPLPQVNQPQHF. CDR3 DNA: TGTGCCAGCAGCCCCCTGCCCCAAGTTAATCAGCCCCAGCATTTT.

J is TRBJ2-1 and V is TRBV29-1; 11 positions match TRBD2. CDR1 SQVTM and CDR2 ANQGSEA come from the germline V gene. V trimming: 6 bases; J trimming: 8 bases; junction bases outside the gene matches: 12. The CDR3 runs 15 residues. The DNA of the CDR3 is TGCAGCGTAGCCCTTAGCGGGGGGGCCGGCGATGAGCAGTTCTTC. Protein sequence: CSVALSGGAGDEQFF.

This clonotype was detected a few times. The J gene is TRBJ2-1, the V gene TRBV29-1, with 9 positions matching TRBD1. The CDR3 totals 13 residues. Looked up from germline, CDR1 is SQVTM and CDR2 is ANQGSEA. Losses at the gene ends were 7 bases for V and 6 bases for J; bases not matched to a gene: 7. The CDR3 DNA sequence: TGCAGCGCACCGGGACAGGGCGGCAATGAGCAGTTCTTC. Encoded protein: CSAPGQGGNEQFF.

In its sample, this clonotype was seen many times. The genes are TRBV7-9 and TRBJ1-5, with unresolved D. CDR1 and CDR2 from the germline V gene are SEHNR and FQNEAQ (reference sequence). The CDR3 extends over 17 amino acids. V was trimmed by 5 bases and J by 0 bases, leaving 17 bases between them. The CDR3 DNA reads TGTGCCAGCAGCCAAGAGCCAGTGGGAGTTAGCAATCAGCCCCAGCATTTT. This encodes CASSQEPVGVSNQPQHF.

In this sample, this clonotype turned up many times. V and J are TRBV18 and TRBJ2-3, with D unclear. This CDR3 region has 13 residues. The ends were cut back, 6 bases at V and 4 bases at J, with 11 bases in the middle. In germline, CDR1 is KGHSH, CDR2 LQKENI. CDR3 bases: TGTGCCAGCTCCCCTCCTATCCCAGATACGCAGTATTTT. Protein sequence: CASSPPIPDTQYF.

This clonotype was recorded a few times. The chain is built from TRBV28 and TRBJ1-2; 9 bases match TRBD1. The CDR3 sequence is 17 residues long. The trim removed 5 bases at V and 2 bases at J, leaving 12 bases unmatched. CDR1 is MDHEN and CDR2 is SYDVKM in the germline V gene. This CDR3 is CASSPGTGTGVNYGYTF. The CDR3 DNA reads as TGTGCCAGCAGTCCCGGGACAGGGACGGGCGTCAACTATGGCTACACCTTC.